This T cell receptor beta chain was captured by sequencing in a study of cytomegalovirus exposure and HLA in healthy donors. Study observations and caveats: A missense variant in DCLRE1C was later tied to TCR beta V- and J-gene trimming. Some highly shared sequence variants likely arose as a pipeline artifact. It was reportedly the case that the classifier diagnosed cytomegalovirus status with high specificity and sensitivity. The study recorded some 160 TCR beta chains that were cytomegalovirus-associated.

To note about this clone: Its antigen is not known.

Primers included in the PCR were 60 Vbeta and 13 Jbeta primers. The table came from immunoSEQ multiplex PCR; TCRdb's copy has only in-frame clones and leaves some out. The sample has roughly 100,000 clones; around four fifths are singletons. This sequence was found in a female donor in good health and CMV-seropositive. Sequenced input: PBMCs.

The CDR3 coding sequence is TGTGCCAGCAGCTTAGAGTGGGGCGTAGGAGAGACCCAGTACTTC. Amino acid sequence: CASSLEWGVGETQYF. The rearrangement uses TRBV7-2 and TRBJ2-5; possible D gene TRBD1, 5 bases. The V end was cut by 1 base, the J end by 4 bases, with 13 bases between. This CDR3 is built from 15 residues. Germline V CDR1 and CDR2: SGHTA, FQGNSA.